These 11 T cell receptor beta chains came from one sample sequenced in a study of neoadjuvant nivolumab and ipilimumab in lung cancer. Assay: immunoSEQ multiplex PCR; the TCRdb copy retains only in-frame clones and omits some. Among 15,000 to 20,000 clones listed, 60% to 85% were seen once. Sequences were derived from tumor tissue, sampled after neoadjuvant nivolumab, alone or with ipilimumab, at or shortly before surgery. The receptors come from an adult with non-small cell lung cancer.

This chain joins TRBV10-1 and TRBJ1-1; 8 bases are shared with TRBD1. The junction had 2 bases not matched to a gene; V was cut back by 5 bases and J by 0 bases. Germline loops: CDR1 WNHNN, CDR2 SYGVQD (reference sequence). This CDR3 is built from 14 residues. The CDR3 spells CASSPGGLNTEAFF. As DNA, the CDR3 is TGCGCCAGCAGTCCAGGGGGCTTGAACACTGAAGCTTTCTTT.

V usage is TRBV6-6 and J usage is TRBJ1-3; D possibly corresponds to TRBD1 (6 bases). From germline, CDR1 is MNHNY and CDR2 SVGAGI (reference sequence). Trimming shortened V by 8 bases and J by 4 bases, and 12 bases separated the two germline ends. This CDR3 has 13 residues. The CDR3 here is CASGRTEGNTIYF. CDR3 sequence (DNA): TGTGCCAGCGGGAGGACAGAGGGAAACACCATATATTTT.

The chain combines TRBV7-9 with TRBJ2-7, with a possible D match to TRBD2 (6 bases). Trimming removed 4 bases at V and 3 bases at J, with 13 bases between. The CDR3 sequence is 14 residues long. Germline CDR1 reads SEHNR; CDR2 reads FQNEAQ (reference sequence). The CDR3 DNA reads as TGTGCCAGCAGCTGGGGACTGTCTAACTACGAGCAGTACTTC. Translating gives CASSWGLSNYEQYF. Complete variable domain (other parts from reference TRBV7-9 and TRBJ2-7): DTGVSQNPRHKITKRGQNVTFRCDPISEHNRLYWYRQTLGQGPEFLTYFQNEAQLEKSRLLSDRFSAERPKGSFSTLEIQRTEQGDSAMYLCASSWGLSNYEQYFGPGTRLTVT.

The chain couples TRBV2 to TRBJ2-2, with D unclear. This CDR3 has 14 amino acids. The V end lost 7 bases, the J end lost 1 base, and 10 bases lay between the germline ends. Germline lookup yields CDR1 SNHLY and CDR2 FYNNEI. The CDR3: CASKGQKNTGELFF. DNA for the CDR3: TGTGCCAGCAAGGGCCAGAAGAACACCGGGGAGCTGTTTTTT.

This clone is medium-sized in the sample. The V gene is TRBV2, the J gene TRBJ1-2; the match to TRBD1 covers 7 bases. V lost 8 bases and J lost 5; bases outside the gene matches: 8. CDR1 SNHLY and CDR2 FYNNEI come from the germline V gene. The CDR3 has 13 residues. CDR3: CASGGTASYGYTF. As DNA, the CDR3 is TGTGCCAGCGGGGGGACAGCCTCATATGGCTACACCTTC.

This clone was found a few times. This rearrangement joins TRBV9 to TRBJ2-1; 12 positions agree with TRBD2. J was trimmed by 8 bases and V by 4 bases; bases with no gene match: 10. Germline V gene lookup returns CDR1 SGDLS and CDR2 YYNGEE. The CDR3 spans 16 residues. Here the CDR3 reads CASSITTSGGRHEQFF. As DNA, the CDR3 is TGTGCCAGCAGCATCACGACTAGCGGGGGAAGGCATGAGCAGTTCTTC.

The genes are TRBV10-1 and TRBJ1-2; tentative D call: TRBD1 (5 bases). CDR1 is WNHNN and CDR2 is SYGVQD in the germline V gene (reference sequence). The CDR3 has 17 residues. The V end was cut by 8 bases, the J end by 7 bases, with 29 bases between. DNA for the CDR3: TGCGCCAGCCCCGGGACGGGGGAAAGAATGTTAATGTGTGGCTACACCTTC. This sequence encodes CASPGTGERMLMCGYTF.

The gene calls are TRBV7-6 and TRBJ2-7; 8 nucleotides match TRBD1. V lost 5 bases, J lost 1 base, and 4 bases stayed unmatched. Germline assignment: CDR1 SGHVS and CDR2 FNYEAQ. The CDR3 spans 14 residues. CDR3 DNA sequence: TGTGCCAGCAGCCCGTGGACAGGGTCCTACGAGCAGTACTTC. This gives the protein CASSPWTGSYEQYF.

The V and J genes are TRBV12-1 and TRBJ2-5; the D call in the table, TRBD2, was not verified against the DNA. TRBV12-1 is a pseudogene segment. CDR3 length: 13 amino acids. The chain's CDR3 is CATVRGSQETQYF. DNA of the CDR3: TGTGCCACCGTTCGGGGGAGCCAAGAGACCCAGTACTTC.

The genes are TRBV5-1 and TRBJ1-1; 7 bases agree with TRBD1. The V gene end was trimmed by 4 bases and the J gene end by 3 bases; junction bases not matched to a gene: 3. The CDR3 is 13 amino acids. Per germline, CDR1 SGHRS and CDR2 YFSETQ. Written as DNA, the CDR3 is TGCGCCAGCAGCACAACAGGGGACACTGAAGCTTTCTTT. This sequence encodes CASSTTGDTEAFF.

This clone was observed once. V usage is TRBV11-2 and J usage is TRBJ2-5; 7 nucleotides match TRBD2. V dropped 5 bases and J dropped 5; count of bases not matched to a gene: 11. CDR3 length equals 15 residues. The germline V gene has CDR1 SGHAT and CDR2 FQNNGV. The CDR3 spells CASSPQPGGRETQYF. The CDR3 nucleotides read TGTGCCAGCAGCCCCCAACCGGGAGGACGGGAGACCCAGTACTTC. Complete variable domain (other parts from reference TRBV11-2 and TRBJ2-5): EAGVAQSPRYKIIEKRQSVAFWCNPISGHATLYWYQQILGQGPKLLIQFQNNGVVDDSQLPKDRFSAERLKGVDSTLKIQPAKLEDSAVYLCASSPQPGGRETQYFGPGTRLLVL.